The clone carrying this TCR beta chain was picked up one time. TCRdb's table, derived via immunoSEQ multiplex PCR, lists solely in-frame clones and lacks some. The profile shows over 110,000 clones, roughly 90% of them singletons. The data were obtained in a study of T cell responses to AZD1222 COVID-19 vaccine. V was cut by 6 bases and J by 4 bases, with 18 bases left in between. The CDR3 is 16 amino acids. This TCR derives from an adult in good health. This chain links TRBV23-1 with TRBJ1-4; D possibly corresponds to TRBD1 (6 bases). TRBV23-1 is noted as an ORF with a role that remains uncertain. The sample here was peripheral blood, taken on day 0 of AZD1222 vaccination. CDR3 coding DNA: TGCGCCAGCAGGGGGGGGCTGAGACAACTTAATGAAAAACTGTTTTTT. This codes for CASRGGLRQLNEKLFF.